The rows below give T cell receptor beta chains drawn from one sample of a study of shared clonotypes between healthy human individuals. Data came from immunoSEQ multiplex PCR; TCRdb stores just in-frame clones and leaves some out. In the table there are some 360,000 clones, over 70% of which are singletons. The sequencing sample was made of memory CD4+ T cells sorted from blood. Receptor source: a young man in good health. CDR3s include the opening cysteine and the closing phenylalanine or tryptophan. A D gene is named only where the DNA matches it firmly. Where a row states a size, it is once, few, many or the class of an expanded clone; other rows omit it.

v_gene	d_gene	abundance	j_gene	CDR3aa	CDR3nt
TRBV7-2	.	.	TRBJ2-6	CASSLVFLGSSGANVLTF	TGTGCCAGCAGCTTAGTCTTTCTAGGAAGCTCTGGGGCCAACGTCCTGACTTTC
TRBV6-5	.	.	TRBJ2-2	CASSYGLANTGELFF	TGTGCCAGCAGTTATGGGCTAGCGAACACCGGGGAGCTGTTTTTT
TRBV28	.	.	TRBJ2-7	CASSKSGVGEQYF	TGTGCCAGCAGTAAATCAGGGGTGGGCGAGCAGTACTTC
TRBV9	.	.	TRBJ2-1	CASSVGLGHEQFF	TGTGCCAGCAGCGTAGGCTTAGGCCATGAGCAGTTCTTC
TRBV18	TRBD2	.	TRBJ2-1	CASSPLAELYNEQFF	TGTGCCAGCTCACCTCTAGCGGAACTTTACAATGAGCAGTTCTTC
TRBV25-1	.	.	TRBJ2-5	CATLDRGGDQETQYF	TGTGCCACCCTCGATAGGGGGGGCGACCAAGAGACCCAGTACTTC
TRBV7-8	TRBD1	.	TRBJ2-2	CVNRGAGGTGELFF	TGTGTCAACAGGGGAGCAGGGGGCACCGGGGAGCTGTTTTTT
TRBV7-9	.	.	TRBJ2-3	CASSLKQWDQLGTDTQYF	TGTGCCAGCAGCTTAAAGCAGTGGGACCAACTCGGCACAGATACGCAGTATTTT
TRBV7-6	.	.	TRBJ2-1	CASSLGLYNEQFF	TGTGCCAGCAGCTTGGGACTCTACAATGAGCAGTTCTTC
TRBV5-1	.	.	TRBJ2-2	CASSLDPSGELFF	TGCGCCAGCAGCTTGGATCCTTCCGGGGAGCTGTTTTTT
TRBV27	.	.	TRBJ2-3	CASSLSKFRGPQYF	TGTGCCAGCAGTTTATCGAAGTTTCGCGGACCGCAGTATTTT
TRBV10-2	TRBD2	.	TRBJ2-1	CASSEAIAGALSYNEQFF	TGCGCCAGCAGTGAGGCAATAGCGGGAGCCCTCTCCTACAATGAGCAGTTCTTC
TRBV27	.	.	TRBJ1-2	CASSLSRASYGYTF	TGTGCCAGCAGTTTATCGAGGGCGTCTTATGGCTACACCTTC
TRBV7-8	.	.	TRBJ1-4	CASSLDPRPDEKLFF	TGTGCCAGCAGCTTAGATCCGAGGCCGGATGAAAAACTGTTTTTT
TRBV19	TRBD1	many	TRBJ1-5	CASSKWTGSNQPQHF	TGTGCCAGTAGTAAATGGACAGGGAGCAATCAGCCCCAGCATTTT
TRBV20-1	.	few	TRBJ2-7	CSARVRYEQYF	TGCAGTGCTAGAGTTAGGTACGAGCAGTACTTC
TRBV6-1	.	.	TRBJ1-1	CASSETVRSIAFF	TGTGCCAGCAGTGAAACTGTCAGAAGCATAGCTTTCTTT
TRBV28	.	.	TRBJ1-2	CASSLTGVGYTF	TGTGCCAGCAGTTTAACGGGGGTTGGCTACACCTTC
TRBV5-6	.	.	TRBJ2-2	CASSWGILGGELFF	TGTGCCAGCAGCTGGGGGATTTTGGGCGGGGAGCTGTTTTTT
TRBV15	.	.	TRBJ1-2	CATSRENKEYTF	TGTGCCACCAGCAGGGAAAATAAGGAGTACACCTTC
TRBV5-1	.	.	TRBJ2-3	CASSLGGSDTDTQYF	TGCGCCAGCAGCCTGGGCGGTAGTGACACAGATACGCAGTATTTT
TRBV7-9	TRBD2	many	TRBJ2-5	CASTRTGGLAGGETQYF	TGTGCCAGCACCAGGACTGGGGGGCTAGCGGGAGGAGAGACCCAGTACTTC
TRBV10-3	.	.	TRBJ2-7	CAIMDRSYEQYF	TGTGCCATCATGGACCGCTCCTACGAGCAGTACTTC
TRBV10-3	.	.	TRBJ2-1	CAISGGEVFLNEQFF	TGTGCCATCAGTGGGGGTGAGGTATTCCTCAATGAGCAGTTCTTC
TRBV9	.	.	TRBJ1-2	CASSPDTTYGYTF	TGTGCCAGCAGCCCAGACACCACGTATGGCTACACCTTC
TRBV6-6	TRBD1	.	TRBJ1-5	CASSYTGANQPQHF	TGTGCCAGCAGTTACACAGGGGCCAATCAGCCCCAGCATTTT
TRBV5-1	.	.	TRBJ2-3	CASSFRTSTDTQYF	TGCGCCAGCAGCTTCAGGACTAGCACAGATACGCAGTATTTT
TRBV18	.	.	TRBJ2-7	CASSQGRVRYEQYF	TGTGCCAGCTCACAGGGACGGGTTCGCTACGAGCAGTACTTC
TRBV5-1	TRBD2	.	TRBJ2-1	CASSLAGGLAGGNGEQFF	TGCGCCAGCAGCTTGGCCGGTGGACTAGCGGGAGGCAACGGAGAGCAGTTCTTC
TRBV9	.	.	TRBJ1-4	CASSVRAGINEKLFF	TGTGCCAGCAGCGTTAGGGCAGGGATTAATGAAAAACTGTTTTTT
TRBV6-1	.	.	TRBJ2-7	CASSRESTRDF	TGTGCCAGCAGTCGGGAGTCCACCCGTGACTTC
TRBV27	TRBD2	.	TRBJ2-1	CASRPGLGWYNEQFF	TGTGCCAGCAGACCAGGACTAGGTTGGTACAATGAGCAGTTCTTC
TRBV19	TRBD1	.	TRBJ1-1	CASSMTAGGLATEAFF	TGTGCCAGTAGTATGACGGCAGGGGGTCTTGCGACTGAAGCTTTCTTT
TRBV5-1	TRBD2	.	TRBJ2-3	CASSLGRAGGPMGRTDTQYF	TGCGCCAGCAGCTTGGGCCGAGCGGGAGGGCCAATGGGGCGCACAGATACGCAGTATTTT
TRBV15	TRBD2	few	TRBJ2-7	CATSRGGGLAESYEQYF	TGTGCCACCAGCAGAGGGGGGGGACTAGCGGAGTCCTACGAGCAGTACTTC
TRBV19	TRBD1	.	TRBJ1-2	CASNFMDRGYGYTF	TGTGCCAGTAACTTTATGGACAGGGGATATGGCTACACCTTC
TRBV7-6	.	.	TRBJ2-7	CASSPSRLVPYEQYF	TGTGCCAGCAGCCCATCTAGACTAGTCCCCTACGAGCAGTACTTC
TRBV7-2	.	once	TRBJ2-5	CASSLRDIRETQYF	TGTGCCAGCAGCTTGAGGGACATTCGAGAGACCCAGTACTTC
TRBV7-6	.	.	TRBJ1-1	CASSLSGNTEAFF	TGTGCCAGCAGCTTATCAGGGAACACTGAAGCTTTCTTT
TRBV5-1	TRBD2	once	TRBJ2-7	CASSLRAGTSGRVWEQYF	TGCGCCAGCAGCTTGAGAGCCGGGACTAGCGGGAGGGTATGGGAGCAGTACTTC
TRBV5-1	.	.	TRBJ2-7	CASSLVAGGSYEQYF	TGCGCCAGCAGCTTGGTGGCAGGCGGTTCATACGAGCAGTACTTC
TRBV29-1	.	.	TRBJ2-2	CSVWTENTGELFF	TGCAGCGTCTGGACGGAGAACACCGGGGAGCTGTTTTTT
TRBV7-7	.	.	TRBJ2-2	CASSFGHTGELFF	TGTGCTAGCAGCTTCGGACACACCGGGGAGCTGTTTTTT
TRBV6-1	.	.	TRBJ2-3	CASSEASSDTQYF	TGTGCCAGCAGTGAAGCTTCCTCAGATACGCAGTATTTT
TRBV2	TRBD2	.	TRBJ2-7	CATTMRQVGLAATYEQYF	TGTGCCACCACTATGAGGCAGGTAGGACTAGCGGCAACCTACGAGCAGTACTTC
TRBV7-8	.	many	TRBJ2-1	CASSPALGLPYNEQFF	TGTGCCAGCAGCCCTGCGTTGGGACTGCCATACAATGAGCAGTTCTTC
TRBV5-6	TRBD1	.	TRBJ2-7	CASSPTGVESYEQYF	TGTGCCAGCAGCCCCACAGGGGTGGAATCCTACGAGCAGTACTTC
TRBV7-8	TRBD1	.	TRBJ1-1	CASAGTVPTEAFF	TGTGCCAGCGCCGGGACAGTGCCCACTGAAGCTTTCTTT